This entry features one T cell receptor (beta chain) sequence. The read gets to within 3 residues of the CDR3 end, and the germline J gene fills in the rest. Each participant carried one incident cervical HPV16 infection only. Produced via immunoSEQ multiplex PCR; TCRdb's table is partial and in-frame only. This listing includes under 40,000 clones. The V gene end was trimmed by 3 bases and the J gene end by 0 bases; junction bases not matched to a gene: 7. The CDR3 is made up of 15 amino acids. Germline CDR1 is DFQATT and CDR2 is SNEGSKA (reference sequence). The sample belongs to a study of T cells in women clearing cervical HPV infection.

The material sequenced was blood buffy coat. The clonotype originates from a woman aged 18-70 years with a cervical HPV16 infection that either progressed to CIN3+ or cleared (not recorded which). The chain recombines TRBV20-1 with TRBJ2-5; 7 nucleotides agree with TRBD1. The CDR3 sequence: CSARGPTGDQETQYF. The DNA read from the CDR3 is TGCAGTGCTAGGGGTCCAACAGGGGACCAAGAGACC.